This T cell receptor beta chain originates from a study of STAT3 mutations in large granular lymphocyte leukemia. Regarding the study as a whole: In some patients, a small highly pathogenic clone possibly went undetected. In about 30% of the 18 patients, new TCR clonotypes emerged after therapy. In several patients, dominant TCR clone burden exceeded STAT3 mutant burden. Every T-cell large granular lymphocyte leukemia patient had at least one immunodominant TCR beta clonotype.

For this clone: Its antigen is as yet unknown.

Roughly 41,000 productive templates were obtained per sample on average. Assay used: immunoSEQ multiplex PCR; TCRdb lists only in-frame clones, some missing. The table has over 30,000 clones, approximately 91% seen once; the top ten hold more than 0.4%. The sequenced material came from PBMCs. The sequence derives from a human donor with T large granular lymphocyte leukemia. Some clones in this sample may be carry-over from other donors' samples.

In nucleotides, the CDR3 is TGTGCCAGCAGTGAACAGGGACGGAACTATGGCTACACCTTC. The encoded protein is CASSEQGRNYGYTF. The chain joins TRBV2 to TRBJ1-2; maybe TRBD1 (5 bases). Germline CDR1 reads SNHLY; CDR2 reads FYNNEI. CDR3 length equals 14 residues. Between the trimmed V and J ends, which lost 2 bases and 2 bases, there was a span of 9 bases.